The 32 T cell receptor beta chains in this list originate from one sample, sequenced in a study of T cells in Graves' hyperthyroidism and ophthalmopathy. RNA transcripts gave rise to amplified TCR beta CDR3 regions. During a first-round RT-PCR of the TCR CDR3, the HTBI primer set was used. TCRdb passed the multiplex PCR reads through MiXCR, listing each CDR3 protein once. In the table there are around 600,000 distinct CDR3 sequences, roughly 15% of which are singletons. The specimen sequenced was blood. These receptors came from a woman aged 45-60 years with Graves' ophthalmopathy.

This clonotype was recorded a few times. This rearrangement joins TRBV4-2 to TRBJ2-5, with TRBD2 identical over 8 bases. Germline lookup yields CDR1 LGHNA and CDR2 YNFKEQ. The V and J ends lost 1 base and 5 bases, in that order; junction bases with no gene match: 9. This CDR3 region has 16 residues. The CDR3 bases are TGTGCCAGCAGCCAAGGGGTAGCGGGAAGAGGGGAGACCCAGTACTTC. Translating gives CASSQGVAGRGETQYF.

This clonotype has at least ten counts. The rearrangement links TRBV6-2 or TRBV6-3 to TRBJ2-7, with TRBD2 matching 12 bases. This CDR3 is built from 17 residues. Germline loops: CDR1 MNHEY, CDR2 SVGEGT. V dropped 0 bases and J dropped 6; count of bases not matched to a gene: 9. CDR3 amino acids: CASSYSARLAGAREQYF. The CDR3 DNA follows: TGTGCCAGCAGTTACTCGGCCCGACTAGCGGGAGCTCGCGAGCAGTACTTC.

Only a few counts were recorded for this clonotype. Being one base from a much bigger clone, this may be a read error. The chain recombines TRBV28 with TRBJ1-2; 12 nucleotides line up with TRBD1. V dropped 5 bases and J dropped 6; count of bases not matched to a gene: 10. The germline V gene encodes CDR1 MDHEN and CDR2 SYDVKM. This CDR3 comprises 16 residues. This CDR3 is CASSGYGTGGSHGYTF. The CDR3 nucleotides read TGTGCCAGCAGTGGCTACGGGACAGGGGGCAGCCATGGCTACACCTTC.

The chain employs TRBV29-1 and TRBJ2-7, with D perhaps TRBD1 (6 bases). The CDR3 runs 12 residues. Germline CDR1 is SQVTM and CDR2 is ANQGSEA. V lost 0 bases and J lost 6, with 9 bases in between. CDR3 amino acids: CSVEERGGEQYF. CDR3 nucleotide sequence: TGCAGCGTTGAAGAGAGAGGGGGCGAGCAGTACTTC.

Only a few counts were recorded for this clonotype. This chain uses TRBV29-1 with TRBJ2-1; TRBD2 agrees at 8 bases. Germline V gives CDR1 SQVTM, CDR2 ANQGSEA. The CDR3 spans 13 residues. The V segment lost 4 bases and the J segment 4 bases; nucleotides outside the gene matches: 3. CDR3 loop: CSVVLAAYNEQFF. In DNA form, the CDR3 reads TGCAGCGTTGTACTAGCGGCTTACAATGAGCAGTTCTTC.

The CDR3 DNA follows: TGTGCCAGTCTCGACAGGGGGCTCACTGAAGCTTTCTTT. It is translated as CASLDRGLTEAFF. The chain combines TRBV19 with TRBJ1-1; 10 nucleotides match TRBD1. The length of the CDR3 is 13 residues. Germline trimming cut 8 bases from V and 4 bases from J; bases unmatched to any gene: 4. Germline CDR1 LNHDA, CDR2 SQIVND (reference sequence).

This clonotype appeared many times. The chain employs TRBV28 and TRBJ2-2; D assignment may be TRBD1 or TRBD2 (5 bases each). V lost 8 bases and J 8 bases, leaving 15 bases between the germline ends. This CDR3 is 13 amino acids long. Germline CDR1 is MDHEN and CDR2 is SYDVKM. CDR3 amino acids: CASEGRVKGELFF. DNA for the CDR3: TGTGCCAGCGAGGGGCGCGTTAAAGGGGAGCTGTTTTTT.

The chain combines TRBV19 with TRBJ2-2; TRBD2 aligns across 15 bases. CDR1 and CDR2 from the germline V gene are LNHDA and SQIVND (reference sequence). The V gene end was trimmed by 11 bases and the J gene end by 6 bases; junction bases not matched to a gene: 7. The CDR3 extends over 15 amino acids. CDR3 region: CAGLGLAGGPGELFF. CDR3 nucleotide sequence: TGTGCCGGTTTGGGACTAGCGGGAGGCCCCGGGGAGCTGTTTTTT.

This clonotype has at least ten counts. The CDR3 bases are TGTGCCAGCAGTTTTCCCTTGACTAGCGGGAGGGCCGGTGTGGACAATGAGCAGTTCTTC. It translates to CASSFPLTSGRAGVDNEQFF. The V gene is TRBV12-3 or TRBV12-4, the J gene TRBJ2-1, with TRBD2 matching 14 bases. This CDR3 has 20 residues. The junction had 15 bases not matched to a gene; V was cut back by 3 bases and J by 5 bases.

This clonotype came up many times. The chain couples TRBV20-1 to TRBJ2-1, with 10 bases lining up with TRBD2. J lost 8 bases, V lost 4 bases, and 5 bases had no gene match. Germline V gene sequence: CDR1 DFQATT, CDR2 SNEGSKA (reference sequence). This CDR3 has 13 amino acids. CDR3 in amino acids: CSATSGSYDEQFF. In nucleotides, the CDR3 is TGCAGTGCTACTAGCGGGAGTTACGATGAGCAGTTCTTC.

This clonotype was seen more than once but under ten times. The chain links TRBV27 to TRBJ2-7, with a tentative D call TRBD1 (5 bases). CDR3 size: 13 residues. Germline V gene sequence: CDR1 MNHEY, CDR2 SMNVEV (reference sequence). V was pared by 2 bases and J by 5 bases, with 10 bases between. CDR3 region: CASSLQGTNEQYF. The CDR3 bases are TGTGCCAGCAGTTTACAGGGCACCAACGAGCAGTACTTC.

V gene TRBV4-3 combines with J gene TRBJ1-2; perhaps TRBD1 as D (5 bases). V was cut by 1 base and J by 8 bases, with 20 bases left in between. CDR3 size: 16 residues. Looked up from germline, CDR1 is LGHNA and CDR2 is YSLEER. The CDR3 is CASSQGEGPQARGYTF. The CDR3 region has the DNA TGCGCCAGCAGCCAAGGGGAGGGGCCCCAGGCGCGAGGCTACACCTTC.

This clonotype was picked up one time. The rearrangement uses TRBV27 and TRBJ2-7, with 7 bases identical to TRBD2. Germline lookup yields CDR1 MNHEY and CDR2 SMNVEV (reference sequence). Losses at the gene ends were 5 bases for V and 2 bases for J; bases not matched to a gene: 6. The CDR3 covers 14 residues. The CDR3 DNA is TGTGCCAGCAGTCATAACAGCGGGACCTACGAGCAGTACTTC. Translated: CASSHNSGTYEQYF.

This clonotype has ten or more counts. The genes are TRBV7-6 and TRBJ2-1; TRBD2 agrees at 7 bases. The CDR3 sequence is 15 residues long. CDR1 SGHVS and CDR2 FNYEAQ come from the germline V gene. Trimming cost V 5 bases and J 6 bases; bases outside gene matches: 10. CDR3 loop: CASSLRTSSSNEQFF. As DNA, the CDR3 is TGTGCCAGCAGCCTACGGACTAGTTCGTCCAATGAGCAGTTCTTC. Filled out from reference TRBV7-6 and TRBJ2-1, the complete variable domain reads GAGVSQSPRYKVTKRGQDVALRCDPISGHVSLYWYRQALGQGPEFLTYFNYEAQQDKSGLPNDRFSAERPEGSISTLTIQRTEQRDSAMYRCASSLRTSSSNEQFFGPGTRLTVL.

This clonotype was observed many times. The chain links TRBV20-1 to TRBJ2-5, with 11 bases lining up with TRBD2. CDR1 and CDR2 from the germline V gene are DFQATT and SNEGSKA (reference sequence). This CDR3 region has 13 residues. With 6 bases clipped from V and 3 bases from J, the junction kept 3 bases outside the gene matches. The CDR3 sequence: CSAKTSGKETQYF. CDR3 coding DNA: TGCAGTGCCAAGACTAGCGGGAAAGAGACCCAGTACTTC.

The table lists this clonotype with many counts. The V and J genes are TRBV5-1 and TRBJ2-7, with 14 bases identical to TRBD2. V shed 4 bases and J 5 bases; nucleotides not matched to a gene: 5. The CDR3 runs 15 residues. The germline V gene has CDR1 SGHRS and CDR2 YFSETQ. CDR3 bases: TGCGCCAGCAGCGCCGGGACTAGCGGGAGTAACGAGCAGTACTTC. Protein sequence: CASSAGTSGSNEQYF.

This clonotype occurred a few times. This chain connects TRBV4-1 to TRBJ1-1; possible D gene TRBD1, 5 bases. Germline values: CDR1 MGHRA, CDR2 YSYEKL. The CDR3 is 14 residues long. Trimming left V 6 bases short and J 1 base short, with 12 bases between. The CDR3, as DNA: TGCGCCAGCAGGGAGGAAGGACAGAACACTGAAGCTTTCTTT. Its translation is CASREEGQNTEAFF.

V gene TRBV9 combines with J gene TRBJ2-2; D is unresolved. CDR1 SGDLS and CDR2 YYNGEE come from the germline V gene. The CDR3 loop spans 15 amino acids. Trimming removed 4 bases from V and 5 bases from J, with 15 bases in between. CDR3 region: CASSSRTLGTGELFF. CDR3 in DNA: TGTGCCAGCAGCTCCCGGACCCTGGGAACCGGGGAGCTGTTTTTT.

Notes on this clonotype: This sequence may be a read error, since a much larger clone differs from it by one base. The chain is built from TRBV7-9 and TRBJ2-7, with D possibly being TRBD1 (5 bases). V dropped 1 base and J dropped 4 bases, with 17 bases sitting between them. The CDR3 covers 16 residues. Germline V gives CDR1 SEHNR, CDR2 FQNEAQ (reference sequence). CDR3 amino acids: CASSLVVGQGMYEQYF. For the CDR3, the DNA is TGTGCCAGCAGCTTAGTTGTTGGTCAGGGAATGTACGAGCAGTACTTC.

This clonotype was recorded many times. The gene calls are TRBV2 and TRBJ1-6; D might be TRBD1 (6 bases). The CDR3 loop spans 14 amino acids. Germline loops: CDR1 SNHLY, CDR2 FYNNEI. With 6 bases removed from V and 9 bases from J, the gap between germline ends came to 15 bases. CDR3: CASSDQGSGSPLHF. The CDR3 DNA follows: TGTGCCAGCAGCGATCAGGGGAGCGGTTCACCCCTCCACTTT.

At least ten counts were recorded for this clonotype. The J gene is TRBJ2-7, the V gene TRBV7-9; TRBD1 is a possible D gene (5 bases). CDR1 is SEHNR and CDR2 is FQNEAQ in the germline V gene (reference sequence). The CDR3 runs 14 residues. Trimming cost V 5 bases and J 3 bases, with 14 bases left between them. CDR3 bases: TGTGCCAGCAGCGAGCAGGGTCCCCACTACGAGCAGTACTTC. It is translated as CASSEQGPHYEQYF.

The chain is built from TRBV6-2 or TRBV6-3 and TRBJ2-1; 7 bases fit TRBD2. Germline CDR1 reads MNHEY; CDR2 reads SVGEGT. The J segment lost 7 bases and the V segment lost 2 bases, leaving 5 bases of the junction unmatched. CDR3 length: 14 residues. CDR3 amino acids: CASSYRLAANEQFF. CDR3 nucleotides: TGTGCCAGCAGTTACAGGCTAGCGGCAAATGAGCAGTTCTTC.

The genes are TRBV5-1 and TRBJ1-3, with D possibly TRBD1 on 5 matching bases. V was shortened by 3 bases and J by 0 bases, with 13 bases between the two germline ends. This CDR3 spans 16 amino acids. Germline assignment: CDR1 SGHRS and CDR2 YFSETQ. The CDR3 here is CASSYVGGSSGNTIYF. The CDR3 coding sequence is TGCGCCAGCAGCTACGTCGGGGGTAGCTCTGGAAACACCATATATTTT. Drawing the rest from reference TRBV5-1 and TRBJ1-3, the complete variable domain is KAGVTQTPRYLIKTRGQQVTLSCSPISGHRSVSWYQQTPGQGLQFLFEYFSETQRNKGNFPGRFSGRQFSNSRSEMNVSTLELGDSALYLCASSYVGGSSGNTIYFGEGSWLTVV.

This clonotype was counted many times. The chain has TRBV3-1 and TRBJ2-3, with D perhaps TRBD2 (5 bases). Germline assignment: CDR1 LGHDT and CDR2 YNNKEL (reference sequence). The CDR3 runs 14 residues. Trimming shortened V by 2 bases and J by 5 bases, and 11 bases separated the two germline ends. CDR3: CASSQSGRLDTQYF. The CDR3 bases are TGTGCCAGCAGCCAATCGGGAAGGCTAGATACGCAGTATTTT.

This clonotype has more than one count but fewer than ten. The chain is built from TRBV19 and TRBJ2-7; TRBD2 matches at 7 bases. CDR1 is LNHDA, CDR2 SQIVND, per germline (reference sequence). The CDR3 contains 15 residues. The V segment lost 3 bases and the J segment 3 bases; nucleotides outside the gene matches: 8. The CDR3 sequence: CASSIGAGAHYEQYF. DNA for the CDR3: TGTGCCAGTAGTATCGGGGCGGGAGCTCACTACGAGCAGTACTTC.

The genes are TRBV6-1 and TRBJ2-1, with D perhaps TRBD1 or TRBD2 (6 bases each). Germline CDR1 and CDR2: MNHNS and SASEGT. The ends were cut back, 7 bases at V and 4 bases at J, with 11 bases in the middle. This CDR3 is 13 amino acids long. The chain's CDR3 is CASTEGGYNEQFF. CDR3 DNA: TGTGCCAGCACTGAGGGGGGATACAATGAGCAGTTCTTC.

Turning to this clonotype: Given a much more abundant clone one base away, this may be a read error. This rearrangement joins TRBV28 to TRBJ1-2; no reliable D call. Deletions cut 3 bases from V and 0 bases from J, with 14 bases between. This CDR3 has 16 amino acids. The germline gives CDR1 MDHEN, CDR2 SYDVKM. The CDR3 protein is CASSLGGIETNYGYTF. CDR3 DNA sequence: TGTGCCAGCAGTTTGGGCGGGATAGAAACTAACTATGGCTACACCTTC.

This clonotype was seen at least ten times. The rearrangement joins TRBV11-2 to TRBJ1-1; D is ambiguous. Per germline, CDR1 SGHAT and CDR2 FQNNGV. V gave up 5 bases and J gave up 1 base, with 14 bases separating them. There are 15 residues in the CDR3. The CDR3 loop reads CASSTQTWANTEAFF. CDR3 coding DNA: TGTGCCAGCAGCACCCAAACCTGGGCGAACACTGAAGCTTTCTTT. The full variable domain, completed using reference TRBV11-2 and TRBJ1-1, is EAGVAQSPRYKIIEKRQSVAFWCNPISGHATLYWYQQILGQGPKLLIQFQNNGVVDDSQLPKDRFSAERLKGVDSTLKIQPAKLEDSAVYLCASSTQTWANTEAFFGQGTRLTVV.

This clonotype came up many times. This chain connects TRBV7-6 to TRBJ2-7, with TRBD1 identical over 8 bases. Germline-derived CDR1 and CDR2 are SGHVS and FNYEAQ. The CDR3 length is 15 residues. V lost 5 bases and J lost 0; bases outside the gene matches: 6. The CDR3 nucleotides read TGTGCCAGCAGCCGCCTTGGGACAGGCTCCTACGAGCAGTACTTC. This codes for CASSRLGTGSYEQYF.

CDR3: CASSYRSAAGGMNEQFF. DNA of the CDR3: TGTGCCAGCAGTTACCGGTCCGCAGCGGGAGGGATGAATGAGCAGTTCTTC. The rearrangement joins TRBV6-5 to TRBJ2-1; 10 bases fit TRBD2. Germline lookup yields CDR1 MNHEY and CDR2 SVGAGI. The CDR3 is made up of 17 amino acids. With 2 bases clipped from V and 7 bases from J, the junction kept 11 bases outside the gene matches.

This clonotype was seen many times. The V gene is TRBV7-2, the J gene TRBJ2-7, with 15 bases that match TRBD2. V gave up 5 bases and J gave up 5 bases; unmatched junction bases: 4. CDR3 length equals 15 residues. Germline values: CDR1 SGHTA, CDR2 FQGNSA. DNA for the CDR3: TGTGCCAGCAGCGCTCGGACTAGCGGGAGGGACGAGCAGTACTTC. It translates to CASSARTSGRDEQYF.

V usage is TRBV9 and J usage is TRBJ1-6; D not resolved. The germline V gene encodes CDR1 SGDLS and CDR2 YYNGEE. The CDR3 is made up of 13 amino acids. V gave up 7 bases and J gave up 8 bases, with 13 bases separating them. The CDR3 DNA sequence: TGTGCCAGCGCGCCGGGAGCGGATTCACCCCTCCACTTT. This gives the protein CASAPGADSPLHF.